This T cell receptor beta chain was sequenced for a study of post-analysis software for immune sequencing data. Study in general: The patients showed relapsing-remitting, secondary progressive and progressive-relapsing multiple sclerosis courses.

A word on this clonotype: Its antigen remains unidentified.

The CDR3 spans 12 residues. V lost 6 bases and J 10 bases, leaving 13 bases between the germline ends. The germline V gene encodes CDR1 MNHEY and CDR2 SVGAGI. General study results and limits: A few TRBV segments occurring more often in patients than controls included TRBV5-6, TRBV5-1 and TRBV20-1.

TCR beta cDNA libraries included unique molecular identifiers. Roughly 500,000 cDNA molecules were recovered from an input of about 0.85 to 11 million T cells. TCRdb re-called the PCR reads through MiXCR, storing one row per CDR3 protein. Here the sample spans 740,000 or so distinct CDR3 sequences, under 70% being singletons. The sample taken for sequencing was blood. The J gene is TRBJ2-1, the V gene TRBV6-5; D may be TRBD1 or TRBD2 (6 bases each). The clonotype comes from a girl aged 10 to 17 with multiple sclerosis. This chain's CDR3 is CASSPWGAEQFF. The CDR3, as DNA: TGTGCCAGCAGCCCTTGGGGGGCGGAGCAGTTCTTC.